This paragraph covers one TCR beta chain sequence. This sample is drawn from a study of blood T cell repertoires in COVID-19. At the level of the study: COVID-19 samples from acute and convalescent phases originated in the United States, Italy and Spain. PBMCs, B-cell-depleted T cells, or T cells were the source of the cDNA or gDNA that made up the material.

Looked up from germline, CDR1 is MNHEY and CDR2 is SVGAGI. The J segment lost 3 bases and the V segment lost 6 bases, leaving 6 bases of the junction unmatched. This CDR3 contains 15 residues. Per the original methods: From reference gene primer amplification, estimates of nucleated cell counts were derived. Profiled with immunoSEQ multiplex PCR; TCRdb holds only in-frame clones, not every one. D and trimming were read from the DNA, whereas the V and J calls and clone size are those reported in that table. The repertoire holds approximately 500,000 clones, with about 91% as singletons. It was during active infection that Seattle patients were enrolled and then longitudinally followed.

Sample: peripheral blood. The receptor's source is a young man with COVID-19, enrolled during active disease. The V gene is TRBV6-5, the J gene TRBJ2-1; TRBD2 matches at 9 bases. CDR3 in amino acids: CASRVFSGGYNEQFF. The CDR3 region has the DNA TGTGCCAGCAGGGTCTTTAGCGGGGGCTACAATGAGCAGTTCTTC.